This T cell receptor beta chain was sequenced during a study of T cell repertoires in cytomegalovirus infection. General observations from the study: Public TCR beta family frequency separated CMV-and-HLA carriers, including in an independent cohort. CMV-specific TCR beta clonotypes restricted by HLA-C dominated the ex vivo response.

CDR3 length: 16 residues. V was cut by 1 base and J by 2 bases, with 12 bases left in between. In germline, CDR1 is SGHAT, CDR2 FQNNGV. A remark on this clonotype: Its antigen is still unknown.

In TCRdb, the reads were re-called with MiXCR into one record per CDR3 protein. The sample has hundreds of thousands of distinct CDR3 sequences, around 32% seen once. This chain connects TRBV11-2 to TRBJ2-1; D is perhaps TRBD2 (6 bases). This clonotype originated in a human donor in good health (CMV status not recorded). Some clones in this sample may be carry-over from other donors' samples. Here the sequenced sample was cultured PBMCs, taken from culture after CMV antigen stimulation. The CDR3 nucleotides are TGTGCCAGCAGCTTAGTTCTGGTAGCGGCCTACAATGAGCAGTTCTTC. Translating gives CASSLVLVAAYNEQFF.